This T cell receptor (beta chain) was identified during a study of cytotoxic CD8 clonotypes in ibrutinib-treated CLL. Study overall: Specimens for response were gathered following a median about twelve months of therapy, spanning 6 to 36. General study results and limits: Clonality increased with ibrutinib response but returned toward baseline at progression. Treatment saw public clonotypes, which were uncommon, either contract or stay stable.

With respect to this clone: Its antigen is currently unknown.

CDR1 is LGHNT, CDR2 FRNRAP, per germline. Deletions cut 1 base from V and 3 bases from J, with 12 bases between. The CDR3 is made up of 15 amino acids. Assay: immunoSEQ multiplex PCR; the TCRdb copy retains only in-frame clones and omits some. Among some 140,000 clones, around 93% were seen once, and the ten largest hold roughly a tenth. The clonotype was recovered from a human donor with chronic lymphocytic leukemia. The chain links TRBV12-5 to TRBJ1-1, with D perhaps TRBD1 (5 bases). The source was PBMCs, collected after 12 months of ibrutinib treatment. The CDR3 DNA sequence: TGTGCTAGTGGTTTGGGGACACACGGCGACACTGAAGCTTTCTTT. Encoded protein: CASGLGTHGDTEAFF.